These T cell receptor beta chains were read from a single sample in a study of T cell responses to AZD1222 COVID-19 vaccine. Sequenced by immunoSEQ multiplex PCR; TCRdb stores in-frame clones only, minus some. The data show 130,000 or so clones, 94% seen once. Source: peripheral blood, taken on day 0 of AZD1222 vaccination. The origin of the receptors is an adult in good health. Each CDR3 is given with its conserved first and last residue. The order of the fields is V gene, CDR3 protein.

>TRBV5-1
CASKLADYNEQFF
>TRBV7-2
CASSIGGTSGYNEQFF
>TRBV19
CASSLSPRTSVGNTQYF
>TRBV7-9
CASSSGQGGSNQPQHF
>TRBV19
CASTGQSGANVLTF
>TRBV6-6
CASSYSTGGSGELFF
>TRBV2
CASSQDRDEQYF
>TRBV7-2
CASSLGGTGGWDEQFF
>TRBV15
CATSTPSGYNEQFF
>TRBV6-5
CASSSTSGKQFF
>TRBV19
CASSPRDGVSNQPQHF
>TRBV15
CATSREAGGYTEAFF
>TRBV12-5
CASGLTRTGSSSYNEQFF
>TRBV19
CASSQTGTAQHF
>TRBV3-1/TRBV3-2
CASSGGRGRAGELFF
>TRBV5-1
CASSLEGRGDQPQHF
>TRBV7-9
CASSLARREKPSTDTQYF
>TRBV4-1
CASSSPTALAKNIQYF
>TRBV5-6
CASSPTSGRGGETQYF
>TRBV5-1
CASSEASGRTQETQYF
>TRBV9
CASSVGGPRYPEAFF
>TRBV30
CAWSVGSLGTEAFF
>TRBV6-6
CASSFLAGSSYNEQFF
>TRBV6-6
CASSYSSQNTEAFF
>TRBV5-6
CASSLGQGAYNEQFF
>TRBV7-2
CASSLARQTYGNQPQHF
>TRBV6-6
CASSYSGEGNYGYTF
>TRBV5-5
CASSGGDRGSYEQYF
>TRBV21-1
CASSKVTSGWDEQYF
>TRBV4-2
CASSSSGSSYEQYF
>TRBV7-2
CASSPAKGASPNYGYTF
>TRBV3-1/TRBV3-2
CASSQDVRAGEQYF
>TRBV18
CASSPSKGTNEKLFF
>TRBV5-1
CASSPLGGGTNTEAFF
>TRBV7-6
CASSGNPAGYEQYF
>TRBV5-1
CASSLQGAGSEQYF
>TRBV6-5
CASSYRGPAGNTEAFF
>TRBV9
CASSPTGGQGTAGNTIYF
>TRBV7-2
CASSLMGHYGYTF
>TRBV7-9
CASSSTGNTIYF
>TRBV9
CASSPWTGGSYGYTF
>TRBV7-9
CASSRTARQGTGELFF
>TRBV7-3
CASALSGGYYEQYF
>TRBV10-3
CAITPGPLGGYTF
>TRBV4-2
CASSVGQGPFNSPLHF
>TRBV5-1
CASSLAMTGGRTDTQYF
>TRBV6-1
CASSEIGDRVRSQPQHF
>TRBV27
CASSGYGSPLHF
>TRBV18
CASSPNPGSGYSPLHF
>TRBV19
CASSPGAFMNTEAFF
>TRBV5-6
CASSVGLAYRSSYEQYF
>TRBV11-3
CASSPGHLRPTNEQFF
>TRBV21-1
CATLGCKYF
>TRBV11-3
CASSFSGLAGGTYNEQFF
>TRBV10-2
CASTGYLEQYF
>TRBV15
CATSPLESTGWNEQFF
>TRBV7-2
CASSLWQGYSNQPQHF
>TRBV1
CTSSHGLAGGPGEQYF